This T cell receptor beta chain originates from a study of T cells in Graves' hyperthyroidism and ophthalmopathy. Amplified TCR beta CDR3 regions came from RNA transcripts. The TCR CDR3 was amplified in a first-round RT-PCR using the HTBI primer set. One entry per CDR3 protein results from TCRdb running MiXCR on the multiplex PCR reads. Among 640,000 or so distinct CDR3 sequences, approximately 14% were seen once, and the ten largest hold over 6%. A Clinical Activity Score of at least 3, a NOSPECS grade of at least 4 and a duration under 3 months were recorded in the ophthalmopathy patients. This clonotype turned up a few times. Trimming removed 4 bases from V and 1 base from J, with 11 bases in between. The CDR3 extends over 14 amino acids. CDR1 is SGDLS and CDR2 is YYNGEE in the germline V gene.

The clonotype comes from a woman aged 18 to 35 with Graves' ophthalmopathy. The sequenced sample was blood. V and J are TRBV9 and TRBJ1-1; D gene uncertain. The CDR3 bases are TGTGCCAGCAGCCCTTACCCCGGGAACACTGAAGCTTTCTTT. As protein: CASSPYPGNTEAFF.